These 31 T cell receptor beta chains were all obtained from the same sample, sequenced in a study of identical twins. TCRdb recomputed calls from the 5' RACE reads with MiXCR, one row per CDR3 protein. The sample lists some 190,000 distinct CDR3 sequences, more than 15% occurring once. These data were likewise used in another study, on T cells expressing NK-cell markers.

Sequences were obtained from CD8+ T cells sorted from blood. These receptors were taken from a woman under 30 in good health.

This sequence joins TRBV5-1 and TRBJ1-1; 9 bases line up with TRBD1. Trimming cost V 5 bases and J 4 bases; bases outside gene matches: 9. The CDR3 has 15 residues. The germline V gene has CDR1 SGHRS and CDR2 YFSETQ. The DNA of the CDR3 is TGCGCCAGCAGTAAAACAGGGGGCGGTAGCACTGAAGCTTTCTTT. Protein: CASSKTGGGSTEAFF.

This clonotype was observed at least ten times. The V gene is TRBV12-3 or TRBV12-4, the J gene TRBJ2-1; 9 bases are a match to TRBD2. Unmatched junction bases numbered 4, after V lost 0 bases and J lost 10 bases. CDR3 length equals 14 residues. As DNA, the CDR3 is TGTGCCAGCAGTTTAGCGCTGACTAGCGGAGAGCAGTTCTTC. It encodes CASSLALTSGEQFF.

The chain couples TRBV12-3 or TRBV12-4 to TRBJ1-1; D is perhaps TRBD1 (6 bases). The CDR3 length is 12 residues. Trimming shortened V by 3 bases and J by 10 bases, and 12 bases separated the two germline ends. The CDR3 DNA is TGTGCCAGCAGTTTGGGGGGGGCAGGAGCTTTCTTT. Its protein is CASSLGGAGAFF.

V usage is TRBV20-1 and J usage is TRBJ2-1; 7 positions agree with TRBD2. The V segment lost 5 bases and the J segment 7 bases; nucleotides outside the gene matches: 11. CDR1 and CDR2 from the germline V gene are DFQATT and SNEGSKA (reference sequence). This CDR3 has 14 residues. The CDR3 DNA is TGCAGTGCTGCTACCCCTAGCGGCGCGAATGAGCAGTTCTTC. Protein product: CSAATPSGANEQFF.

This clonotype has more than one count but fewer than ten. The chain recombines TRBV13 with TRBJ2-7; unclear D gene. CDR3 length: 14 amino acids. Germline values: CDR1 PRHDT, CDR2 FYEKMQ (reference sequence). V was cut by 5 bases and J by 3 bases, with 14 bases left in between. This CDR3 reads CASSTRVGIYEQYF. In DNA form, the CDR3 reads TGTGCCAGCAGCACCCGGGTTGGGATCTACGAGCAGTACTTC.

The chain couples TRBV2 to TRBJ2-7; D unresolved. The CDR3 consists of 12 residues. CDR1 and CDR2 from the germline V gene are SNHLY and FYNNEI. V was clipped by 5 bases and J by 5 bases, with 10 bases between them. The CDR3 bases are TGTGCCAGCAGTAATGGGGTCCACGAGCAGTACTTC. This gives the protein CASSNGVHEQYF. The full variable domain, completed using reference TRBV2 and TRBJ2-7, is EPEVTQTPSHQVTQMGQEVILRCVPISNHLYFYWYRQILGQKVEFLVSFYNNEISEKSEIFDDQFSVERPDGSNFTLKIRSTKLEDSAMYFCASSNGVHEQYFGPGTRLTVT.

This clonotype has just a few counts. The genes are TRBV5-1 and TRBJ2-1; the match to TRBD2 covers 8 bases. Trimming removed 3 bases from V and 4 bases from J; junction bases left unmatched: 6. This CDR3 spans 15 amino acids. Per the germline V gene, CDR1 is SGHRS and CDR2 is YFSETQ. The CDR3 protein is CASSSESGRYNEQFF. CDR3 DNA: TGCGCCAGCAGCTCTGAAAGCGGGAGATACAATGAGCAGTTCTTC.

This clonotype was counted between two and nine times. The chain couples TRBV29-1 to TRBJ2-6; 8 positions agree with TRBD2. V trimming: 6 bases; J trimming: 2 bases; junction bases outside the gene matches: 6. The CDR3 runs to 15 residues. Germline CDR1 is SQVTM and CDR2 is ANQGSEA. CDR3 in amino acids: CSVRGGGTGANVLTF. For the CDR3, the DNA is TGCAGCGTCCGGGGGGGTGGTACTGGGGCCAACGTCCTGACTTTC. The full variable domain, completed using reference TRBV29-1 and TRBJ2-6, is SAVISQKPSRDICQRGTSLTIQCQVDSQVTMMFWYRQQPGQSLTLIATANQGSEATYESGFVIDKFPISRPNLTFSTLTVSNMSPEDSSIYLCSVRGGGTGANVLTFGAGSRLTVL.

This clonotype occurred a few times. This chain connects TRBV9 to TRBJ2-3; D is tentatively TRBD1 or TRBD2 (6 bases each). Trimming stripped 3 bases from V and 4 bases from J, with 24 bases between. The CDR3 is 18 residues long. Germline CDR1 is SGDLS and CDR2 is YYNGEE. CDR3 DNA sequence: TGTGCCAGCAGCGACCCTCGGGGGAAGGGGGAGTTTGCAGATACGCAGTATTTT. Protein product: CASSDPRGKGEFADTQYF.

This clonotype was observed a handful of times. The V gene is TRBV12-3 or TRBV12-4, the J gene TRBJ2-3; D is undetermined. V lost 8 bases to trimming and J lost 4 bases, with 13 bases between them. The CDR3 extends over 13 amino acids. The CDR3 spells CASGPILSDTQYF. The CDR3 DNA is TGTGCCAGCGGGCCCATTTTGTCAGATACGCAGTATTTT.

The table lists this clonotype with many counts. This chain links TRBV5-1 with TRBJ2-3; possibly TRBD2 for D (6 bases). Looked up from germline, CDR1 is SGHRS and CDR2 is YFSETQ. This CDR3 has 15 residues. V was shortened by 1 base and J by 4 bases, with 13 bases between the two germline ends. CDR3: CASSLRVGGADTQYF. DNA for the CDR3: TGCGCCAGCAGCTTGCGAGTAGGAGGGGCAGATACGCAGTATTTT.

The sample holds a few counts of this clonotype. V and J are TRBV29-1 and TRBJ2-1; D ambiguous. The CDR3 totals 14 residues. Trimming shortened V by 3 bases and J by 0 bases, and 9 bases separated the two germline ends. The germline CDR1 and CDR2 sequences are SQVTM and ANQGSEA. The CDR3: CSVEKLSSYNEQFF. Here the CDR3 DNA reads TGCAGCGTTGAGAAGCTGAGCTCCTACAATGAGCAGTTCTTC.

This clonotype was recorded a few times. In nucleotides, the CDR3 is TGTGCCAGCAGCCAAGAAGCACGGTACGAGCAGTACTTC. Protein: CASSQEARYEQYF. This chain uses TRBV3-1 with TRBJ2-7; D is undetermined. The V gene lost 0 bases and the J gene lost 4 bases, with 7 bases spanning the gap. The CDR3 sequence is 13 residues long. CDR1 and CDR2 from the germline V gene are LGHDT and YNNKEL (reference sequence).

In this sample, this clonotype turned up many times. This rearrangement joins TRBV12-3 or TRBV12-4 to TRBJ2-2, with D possibly being TRBD2 (7 bases). The length of the CDR3 is 13 residues. Trimming stripped 3 bases from V and 6 bases from J, with 8 bases between. This CDR3 reads CASSLGGPGELFF. The DNA of the CDR3 is TGTGCCAGCAGTTTGGGGGGGCCCGGGGAGCTGTTTTTT.

This clonotype occurred many times. Written as DNA, the CDR3 is TGTGCCAGCAGTTCTCCTATATGGGCGCCAAATTCACCCCTCCACTTT. This translates into CASSSPIWAPNSPLHF. V usage is TRBV12-3 or TRBV12-4 and J usage is TRBJ1-6; D uncertain. The CDR3 consists of 16 residues. Trimming pared 4 bases from V and 7 bases from J, leaving 17 bases between.

This clonotype was seen a handful of times. The rearrangement joins TRBV20-1 to TRBJ2-7; D is unresolved. Germline values: CDR1 DFQATT, CDR2 SNEGSKA (reference sequence). This CDR3 spans 12 amino acids. The V end was cut by 0 bases, the J end by 3 bases, with 6 bases between. The CDR3 sequence: CSAREQNYEQYF. The DNA for the CDR3 is TGCAGTGCTAGAGAACAGAACTACGAGCAGTACTTC.

This sequence joins TRBV9 and TRBJ2-2; D remains unclear. CDR1 is SGDLS, CDR2 YYNGEE, per germline. This CDR3 comprises 16 residues. Trimming stripped 0 bases from V and 5 bases from J, with 14 bases between. The CDR3 protein is CASSVGLRGATGELFF. The DNA for the CDR3 is TGTGCCAGCAGCGTAGGGCTTCGCGGAGCTACCGGGGAGCTGTTTTTT.

This clonotype was observed a few times. V and J are TRBV4-3 and TRBJ2-7; 9 bases line up with TRBD2. The CDR3 is made up of 15 amino acids. CDR1 and CDR2 from the germline V gene are LGHNA and YSLEER. V lost 1 base to trimming and J lost 2 bases; unmatched junction nucleotides: 3. Written as DNA, the CDR3 is TGCGCCAGCAGCCAAGGGGTAGCGGGAGCCTACGAGCAGTACTTC. Its protein is CASSQGVAGAYEQYF.

This rearrangement joins TRBV5-1 to TRBJ1-1; D ambiguous. The V end lost 0 bases, the J end lost 1 base, and 4 bases lay between the germline ends. There are 13 residues in the CDR3. Germline values: CDR1 SGHRS, CDR2 YFSETQ. The CDR3 here is CASSLEPNTEAFF. In DNA form, the CDR3 reads TGCGCCAGCAGCTTGGAGCCGAACACTGAAGCTTTCTTT.

Many counts were recorded for this clonotype. The rearrangement uses TRBV10-1 and TRBJ2-7; 8 positions match TRBD1. Germline CDR1 reads WNHNN; CDR2 reads SYGVQD (reference sequence). Germline trimming cut 2 bases from V and 3 bases from J; bases unmatched to any gene: 9. The CDR3 covers 16 residues. CDR3 nucleotide sequence: TGCGCCAGCAGTGAGGAATCGGGACAGGACGGCTACGAGCAGTACTTC. This translates into CASSEESGQDGYEQYF.

V is TRBV5-1 and J is TRBJ1-6, with D possibly being TRBD1 (6 bases). The CDR3 contains 15 residues. Trimming took off 3 bases at V and 8 bases at J, with 15 bases between the two ends. The germline CDR1 and CDR2 sequences are SGHRS and YFSETQ. The CDR3 nucleotides read TGCGCCAGCAGCTCGAGGGGACAAATCGATTCACCCCTCCACTTT. It specifies CASSSRGQIDSPLHF.

This clonotype was counted once. The rearrangement joins TRBV6-2 or TRBV6-3 to TRBJ2-1; no clear D. Germline lookup yields CDR1 MNHEY and CDR2 SVGEGT. Trimming shortened V by 4 bases and J by 6 bases, and 7 bases separated the two germline ends. This CDR3 is 12 amino acids long. The CDR3 protein is CASSLMRNEQFF. The CDR3 nucleotides are TGTGCCAGCAGTTTGATGCGCAATGAGCAGTTCTTC.

The gene calls are TRBV11-2 and TRBJ2-3; 8 bases match TRBD2. The CDR3 totals 18 residues. Germline trimming cut 3 bases from V and 2 bases from J; bases unmatched to any gene: 13. Germline CDR1 SGHAT, CDR2 FQNNGV. CDR3: CASSFPRLLAEFTDTQYF. The CDR3 nucleotides are TGTGCCAGCAGCTTCCCCCGTTTACTAGCGGAGTTCACAGATACGCAGTATTTT.

The CDR3 here is CASSSGTSVSNQPQHF. The CDR3 DNA is TGTGCCAGCAGTTCCGGGACGTCCGTAAGCAATCAGCCCCAGCATTTT. The rearrangement joins TRBV7-3 to TRBJ1-5; perhaps TRBD1 as D (5 bases). The length of the CDR3 is 16 residues. CDR1 is SGHTA and CDR2 is FQGTGA in the germline V gene. Deletions cut 6 bases from V and 1 base from J, with 16 bases between.

This clonotype was counted at least ten times. The chain uses TRBV4-3 and TRBJ2-5; a possible D gene is TRBD2 (5 bases). Germline V gene data show CDR1 as LGHNA and CDR2 as YSLEER. Between the trimmed V and J ends, which lost 0 bases and 5 bases, there was a span of 19 bases. The CDR3 runs 17 residues. DNA of the CDR3: TGCGCCAGCAGCCAAGAGAGGGAGACCCAAAATCTGGAGACCCAGTACTTC. Translation: CASSQERETQNLETQYF.

The chain employs TRBV30 and TRBJ2-3; 7 nucleotides line up with TRBD1. CDR1 GTSNPN and CDR2 SVGIG come from the germline V gene (reference sequence). The CDR3 runs to 14 residues. V trimming: 0 bases; J trimming: 1 base; junction bases outside the gene matches: 1. This CDR3 is CAWSVTGGTDTQYF. In nucleotides, the CDR3 is TGTGCCTGGAGTGTTACAGGGGGCACAGATACGCAGTATTTT.

This clonotype was counted only a few times. The gene calls are TRBV2 and TRBJ2-3; no firm D call. CDR3 length: 14 amino acids. Trimming stripped 7 bases from V and 2 bases from J, with 13 bases between. The germline gives CDR1 SNHLY, CDR2 FYNNEI. CDR3 nucleotide sequence: TGTGCCAGCAACTCCGGGCTGAACACAGATACGCAGTATTTT. It specifies CASNSGLNTDTQYF.

This chain links TRBV11-2 with TRBJ2-1, with 7 bases identical to TRBD2. V lost 7 bases, J lost 3 bases, and 9 bases stayed unmatched. Looked up from germline, CDR1 is SGHAT and CDR2 is FQNNGV. The CDR3 is 15 amino acids. CDR3 loop: CASNDVGGSYNEQFF. CDR3 coding DNA: TGTGCCAGCAACGATGTGGGCGGGAGCTACAATGAGCAGTTCTTC. The full variable domain, rest sourced from reference TRBV11-2 and TRBJ2-1, is EAGVAQSPRYKIIEKRQSVAFWCNPISGHATLYWYQQILGQGPKLLIQFQNNGVVDDSQLPKDRFSAERLKGVDSTLKIQPAKLEDSAVYLCASNDVGGSYNEQFFGPGTRLTVL.

This chain uses TRBV12-3 or TRBV12-4 with TRBJ2-7; D remains unclear. This CDR3 spans 12 amino acids. Trimming took 6 bases from V and 2 from J, leaving 8 bases between them. Here the CDR3 DNA reads TGTGCCAGCAGCCACGCGCCCTACGAGCAGTACTTC. Residues: CASSHAPYEQYF.

This clonotype was seen only a few times. The rearrangement links TRBV29-1 to TRBJ2-7, with D hard to call. V lost 7 bases and J lost 4, with 17 bases in between. The germline CDR1 and CDR2 sequences are SQVTM and ANQGSEA. The CDR3 is 13 residues long. The CDR3 sequence is CSDRKKRPYEQYF. The CDR3 nucleotides are TGCAGCGACCGTAAGAAAAGGCCTTACGAGCAGTACTTC.

This clonotype was picked up a small number of times. The chain joins TRBV5-1 to TRBJ2-1; possible D gene TRBD2, 5 bases. Germline V CDR1 and CDR2: SGHRS, YFSETQ. V was pared by 4 bases and J by 0 bases, with 11 bases between. This CDR3 is built from 15 residues. The CDR3 protein is CASSAGLNSYNEQFF. The CDR3 region has the DNA TGCGCCAGCAGCGCAGGACTGAACTCCTACAATGAGCAGTTCTTC. Combining the CDR3 with reference TRBV5-1 and TRBJ2-1 gives the whole variable domain KAGVTQTPRYLIKTRGQQVTLSCSPISGHRSVSWYQQTPGQGLQFLFEYFSETQRNKGNFPGRFSGRQFSNSRSEMNVSTLELGDSALYLCASSAGLNSYNEQFFGPGTRLTVL.